Each of the 8 T cell receptor beta chains below was sequenced from the same sample in a study of coeliac disease. Using immunoSEQ multiplex PCR, the repertoire was profiled, and TCRdb retains in-frame clones only, with some absent. The table shows over a thousand clones, with 87% occurring only once. The sample taken for sequencing was lymphocytes from the gut lamina propria. The receptors originated from a woman between 18 and 29 years old with active celiac disease.

The genes are TRBV6-5 and TRBJ2-7, with 10 bases that match TRBD1. Germline CDR1 and CDR2: MNHEY and SVGAGI. The CDR3 length is 13 residues. The junction had 9 bases not matched to a gene; V was cut back by 9 bases and J by 7 bases. CDR3 protein: CARRDRGYTEQYF. CDR3 in DNA: TGTGCCAGGAGGGACAGGGGTTATACGGAGCAGTACTTC.

This chain connects TRBV5-8 to TRBJ2-4, with TRBD1 matching over 8 bases. Germline CDR1 reads SGHTS; CDR2 reads YDEGEE. The trim removed 3 bases at V and 0 bases at J, leaving 5 bases unmatched. The CDR3 is 16 residues long. The CDR3 nucleotides are TGTGCCAGCAGCTCGGGACAGGAGATAGCCAAAAACATTCAGTACTTC. Protein sequence: CASSSGQEIAKNIQYF.

CDR3 nucleotides: TGTGCCAGCAGCGTAGGGCCTAGCGTATGGGAGACCCAGTACTTC. Translation: CASSVGPSVWETQYF. This chain joins TRBV9 and TRBJ2-5; D is perhaps TRBD2 (6 bases). Germline V gives CDR1 SGDLS, CDR2 YYNGEE. The V and J ends lost 0 bases and 5 bases respectively, with 14 bases between them. This CDR3 comprises 15 residues.

The genes are TRBV7-9 and TRBJ1-2; 8 positions agree with TRBD1. Germline V gives CDR1 SEHNR, CDR2 FQNEAQ (reference sequence). With V trimmed by 5 bases and J by 3 bases, 5 bases remained unmatched. This CDR3 region has 14 residues. CDR3 residues: CASSLRTGHYGYTF. Here the CDR3 DNA reads TGTGCCAGCAGCCTGAGGACAGGGCACTATGGCTACACCTTC.

V usage is TRBV5-1 and J usage is TRBJ2-4; 9 bases align to TRBD2. This CDR3 spans 17 amino acids. After removal of 1 base from V and 5 bases from J, the junction contained 10 bases not matched to a gene. In germline, CDR1 is SGHRS, CDR2 YFSETQ. This CDR3 is CASSLSNSGSLENIQYF. The DNA for the CDR3 is TGCGCCAGCAGCTTGAGTAATAGCGGGAGCTTGGAAAACATTCAGTACTTC.

The chain joins TRBV30 to TRBJ2-1; perhaps TRBD1 as D (6 bases). There are 12 residues in the CDR3. Looked up from germline, CDR1 is GTSNPN and CDR2 is SVGIG (reference sequence). DNA for the CDR3: TGTGCTTGGCAGGGGCTATACAATGAGCAGTTCTTC. This codes for CAWQGLYNEQFF.

The count of this clone is one. This chain uses TRBV9 with TRBJ2-1, with D possibly matching TRBD1 (5 bases). Germline loops: CDR1 SGDLS, CDR2 YYNGEE. The CDR3 loop spans 13 amino acids. Trimming left V 0 bases short and J 8 bases short, with 9 bases between. The CDR3 loop is CASSVAIGDEQFF. The CDR3 DNA is TGTGCCAGCAGCGTAGCCATAGGGGATGAGCAGTTCTTC.

The CDR3 region has the DNA TGCAGCGTTGGAGAGGGGAGGGGCAATCAGCCCCAGCATTTT. Its translation: CSVGEGRGNQPQHF. The V and J genes are TRBV29-1 and TRBJ1-5; possible D gene TRBD1, 5 bases. V was cut by 4 bases and J by 2 bases, with 12 bases left in between. Germline V CDR1 and CDR2: SQVTM, ANQGSEA. CDR3 size: 14 residues. The full variable domain, rest sourced from reference TRBV29-1 and TRBJ1-5, is SAVISQKPSRDICQRGTSLTIQCQVDSQVTMMFWYRQQPGQSLTLIATANQGSEATYESGFVIDKFPISRPNLTFSTLTVSNMSPEDSSIYLCSVGEGRGNQPQHFGDGTRLSIL.